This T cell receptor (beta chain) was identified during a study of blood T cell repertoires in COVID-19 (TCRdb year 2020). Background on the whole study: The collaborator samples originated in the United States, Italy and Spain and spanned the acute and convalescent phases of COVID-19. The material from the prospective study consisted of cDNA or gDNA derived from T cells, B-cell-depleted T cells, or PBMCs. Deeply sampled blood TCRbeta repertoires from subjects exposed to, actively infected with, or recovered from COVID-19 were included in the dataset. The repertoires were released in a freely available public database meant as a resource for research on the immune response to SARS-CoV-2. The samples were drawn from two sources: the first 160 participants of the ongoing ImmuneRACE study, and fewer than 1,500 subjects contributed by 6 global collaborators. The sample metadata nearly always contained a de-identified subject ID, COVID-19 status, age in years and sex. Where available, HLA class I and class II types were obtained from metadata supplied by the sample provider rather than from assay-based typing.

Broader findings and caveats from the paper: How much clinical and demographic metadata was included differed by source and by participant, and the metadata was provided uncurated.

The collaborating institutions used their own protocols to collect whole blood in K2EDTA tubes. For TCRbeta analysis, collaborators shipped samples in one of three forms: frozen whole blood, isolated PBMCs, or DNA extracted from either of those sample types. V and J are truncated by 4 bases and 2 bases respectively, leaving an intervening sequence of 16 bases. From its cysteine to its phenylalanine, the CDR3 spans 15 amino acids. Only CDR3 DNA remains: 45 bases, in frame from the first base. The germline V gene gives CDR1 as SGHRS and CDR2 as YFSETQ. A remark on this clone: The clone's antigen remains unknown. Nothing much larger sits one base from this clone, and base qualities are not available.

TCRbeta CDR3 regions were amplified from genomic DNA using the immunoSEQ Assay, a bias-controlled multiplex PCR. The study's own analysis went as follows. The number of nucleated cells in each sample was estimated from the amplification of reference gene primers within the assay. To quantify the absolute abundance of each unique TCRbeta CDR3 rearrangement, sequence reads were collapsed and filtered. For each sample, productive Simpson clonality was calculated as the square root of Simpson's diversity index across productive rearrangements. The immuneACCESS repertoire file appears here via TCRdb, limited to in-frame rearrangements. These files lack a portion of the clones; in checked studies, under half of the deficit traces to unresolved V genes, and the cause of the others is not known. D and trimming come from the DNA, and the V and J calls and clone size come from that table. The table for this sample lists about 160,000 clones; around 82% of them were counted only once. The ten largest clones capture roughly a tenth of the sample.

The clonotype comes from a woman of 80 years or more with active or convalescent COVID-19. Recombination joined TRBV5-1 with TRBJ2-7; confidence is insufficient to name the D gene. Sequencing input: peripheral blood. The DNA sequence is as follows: TGCGCCAGCAGCCAAAACTACCTCAATACCTACGAGCAGTACTTC. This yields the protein CASSQNYLNTYEQYF. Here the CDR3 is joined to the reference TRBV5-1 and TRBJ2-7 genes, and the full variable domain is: KAGVTQTPRYLIKTRGQQVTLSCSPISGHRSVSWYQQTPGQGLQFLFEYFSETQRNKGNFPGRFSGRQFSNSRSEMNVSTLELGDSALYLCASSQNYLNTYEQYFGPGTRLTVT.